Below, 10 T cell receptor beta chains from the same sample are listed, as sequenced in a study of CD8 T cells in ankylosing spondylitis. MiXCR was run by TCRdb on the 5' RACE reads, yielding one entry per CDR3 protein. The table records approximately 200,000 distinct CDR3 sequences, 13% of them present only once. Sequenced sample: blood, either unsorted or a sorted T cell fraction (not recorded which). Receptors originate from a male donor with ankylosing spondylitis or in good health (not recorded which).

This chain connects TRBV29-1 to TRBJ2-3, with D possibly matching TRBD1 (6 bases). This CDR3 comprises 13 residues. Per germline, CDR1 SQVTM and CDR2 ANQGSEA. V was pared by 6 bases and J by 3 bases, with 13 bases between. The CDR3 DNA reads TGCAGCGTCCCGGGACACCTAACAGATACGCAGTATTTT. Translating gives CSVPGHLTDTQYF.

In nucleotides, the CDR3 is TGCAGCACCTGGGACAGCTCGAACACTGAAGCTTTCTTT. This gives the protein CSTWDSSNTEAFF. The rearrangement uses TRBV29-1 and TRBJ1-1; 7 bases map to TRBD1. The CDR3 covers 13 residues. The germline CDR1 and CDR2 sequences are SQVTM and ANQGSEA. V lost 8 bases to trimming and J lost 1 base; unmatched junction nucleotides: 7.

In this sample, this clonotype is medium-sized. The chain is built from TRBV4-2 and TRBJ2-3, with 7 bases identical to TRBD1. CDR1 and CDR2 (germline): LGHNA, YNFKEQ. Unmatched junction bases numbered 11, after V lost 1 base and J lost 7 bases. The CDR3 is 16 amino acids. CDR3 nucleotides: TGTGCCAGCAGCCAAGGGACGGCAGGGGGAGACAATACGCAGTATTTT. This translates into CASSQGTAGGDNTQYF.

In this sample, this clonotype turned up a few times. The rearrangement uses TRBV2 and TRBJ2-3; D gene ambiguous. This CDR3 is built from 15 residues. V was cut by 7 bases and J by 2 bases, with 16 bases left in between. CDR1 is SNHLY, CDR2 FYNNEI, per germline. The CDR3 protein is CASMSEQIFTDTQYF. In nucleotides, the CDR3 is TGTGCCAGCATGAGCGAGCAGATCTTCACAGATACGCAGTATTTT. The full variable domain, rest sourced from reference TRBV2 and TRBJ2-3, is EPEVTQTPSHQVTQMGQEVILRCVPISNHLYFYWYRQILGQKVEFLVSFYNNEISEKSEIFDDQFSVERPDGSNFTLKIRSTKLEDSAMYFCASMSEQIFTDTQYFGPGTRLTVL.

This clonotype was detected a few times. CDR3 loop: CSVEGLPGTSSYEQYF. The DNA of the CDR3 is TGCAGCGTTGAAGGTCTTCCAGGGACTAGCTCCTACGAGCAGTACTTC. This chain uses TRBV29-1 with TRBJ2-7; 8 bases are a match to TRBD2. J gave up 0 bases and V 1 base, and 8 bases lay outside the gene matches. The CDR3 runs 16 residues. CDR1 is SQVTM, CDR2 ANQGSEA, per germline.

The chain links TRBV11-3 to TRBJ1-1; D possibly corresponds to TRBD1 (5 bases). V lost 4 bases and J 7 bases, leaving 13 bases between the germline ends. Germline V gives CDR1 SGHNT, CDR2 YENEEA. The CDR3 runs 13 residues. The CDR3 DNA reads TGTGCCAGCAGCTCCCGGCCGGGGGGTGAAGCTTTCTTT. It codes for CASSSRPGGEAFF.

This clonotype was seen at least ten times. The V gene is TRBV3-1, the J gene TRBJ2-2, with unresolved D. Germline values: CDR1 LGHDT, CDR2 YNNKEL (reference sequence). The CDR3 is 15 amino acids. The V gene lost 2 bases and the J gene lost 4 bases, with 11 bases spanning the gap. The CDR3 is CASSQSAPSTGELFF. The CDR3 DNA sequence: TGTGCCAGCAGCCAATCAGCCCCCTCCACCGGGGAGCTGTTTTTT.

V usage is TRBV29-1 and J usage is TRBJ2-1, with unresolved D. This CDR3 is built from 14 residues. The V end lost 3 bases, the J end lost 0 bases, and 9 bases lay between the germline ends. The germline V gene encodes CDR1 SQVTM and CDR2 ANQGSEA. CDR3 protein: CSVDLGSSYNEQFF. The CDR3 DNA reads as TGCAGCGTTGACCTGGGAAGCTCCTACAATGAGCAGTTCTTC.

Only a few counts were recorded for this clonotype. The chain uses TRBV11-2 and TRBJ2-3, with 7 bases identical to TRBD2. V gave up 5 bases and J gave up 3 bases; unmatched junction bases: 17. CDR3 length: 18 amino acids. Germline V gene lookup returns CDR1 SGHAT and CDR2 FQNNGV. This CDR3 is CASSLTLNLLADTDTQYF. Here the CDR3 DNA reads TGTGCCAGCAGCCTTACTCTCAACTTGCTAGCGGATACAGATACGCAGTATTTT. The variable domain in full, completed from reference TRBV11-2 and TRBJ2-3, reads EAGVAQSPRYKIIEKRQSVAFWCNPISGHATLYWYQQILGQGPKLLIQFQNNGVVDDSQLPKDRFSAERLKGVDSTLKIQPAKLEDSAVYLCASSLTLNLLADTDTQYFGPGTRLTVL.

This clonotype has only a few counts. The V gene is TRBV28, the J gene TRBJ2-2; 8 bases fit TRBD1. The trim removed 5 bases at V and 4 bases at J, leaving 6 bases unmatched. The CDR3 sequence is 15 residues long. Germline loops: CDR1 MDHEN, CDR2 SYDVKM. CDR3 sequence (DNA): TGTGCCAGCAGTGGACAGGGTATCTTCACCGGGGAGCTGTTTTTT. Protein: CASSGQGIFTGELFF.